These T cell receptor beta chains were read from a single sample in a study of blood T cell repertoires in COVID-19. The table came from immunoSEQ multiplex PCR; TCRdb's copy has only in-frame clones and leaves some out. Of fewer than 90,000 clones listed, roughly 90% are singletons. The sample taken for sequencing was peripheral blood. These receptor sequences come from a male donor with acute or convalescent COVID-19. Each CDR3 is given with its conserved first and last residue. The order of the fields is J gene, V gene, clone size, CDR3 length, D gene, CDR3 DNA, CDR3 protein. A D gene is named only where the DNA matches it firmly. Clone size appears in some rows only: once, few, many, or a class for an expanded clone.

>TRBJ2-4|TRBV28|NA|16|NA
TGTGCCAGCAGTTTATCAGGGATCGAGGCCAAAAACATTCAGTACTTC
CASSLSGIEAKNIQYF
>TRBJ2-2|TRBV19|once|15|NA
TGTGCCAGTAGTATCGTCCGGGGGAGCACCGGGGAGCTGTTTTTT
CASSIVRGSTGELFF
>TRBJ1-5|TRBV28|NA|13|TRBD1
TGTGCCAGCAGTCGACAGGGCTTTCAGCCCCAGCATTTT
CASSRQGFQPQHF
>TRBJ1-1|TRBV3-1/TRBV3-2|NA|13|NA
TGTGCCAGCAGCCCCGGAGGGGTAGATGAAGCTTTCTTT
CASSPGGVDEAFF
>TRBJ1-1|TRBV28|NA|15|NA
TGTGCCAGCAGTTGGGGGGGGACGGTAAACACTGAAGCTTTCTTT
CASSWGGTVNTEAFF
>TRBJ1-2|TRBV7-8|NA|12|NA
TGTGCCAGCAGCCCCACCGCCGGTGGCTACACCTTC
CASSPTAGGYTF
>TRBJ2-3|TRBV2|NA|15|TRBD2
TGTGCCAGCAGGGGGACTAGCGGGGGGCCCTATACGCAGTATTTT
CASRGTSGGPYTQYF
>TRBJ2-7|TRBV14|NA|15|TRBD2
TGTGCCAGCAGCCTCCTCACTAGCGGGGGTGACGAGCAGTACTTC
CASSLLTSGGDEQYF
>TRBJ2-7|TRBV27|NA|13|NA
TGTGCCAGCAGTTTACACACATCCTACGAGCAGTACTTC
CASSLHTSYEQYF
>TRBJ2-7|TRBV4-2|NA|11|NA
TGTGCCAGCAGCCAAGATCGAGGACACTTTTTC
CASSQDRGHFF
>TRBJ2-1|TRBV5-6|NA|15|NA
TGTGCCAGCAGCTTGTTGTGGGCCAGCAGGGATGAGCAGTTCTTC
CASSLLWASRDEQFF
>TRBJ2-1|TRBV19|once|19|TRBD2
TGTGCCAGTAGTCCCCTAGCGGGGGGCTCCATCGGCTCCTACAATGAGCAGTTCTTC
CASSPLAGGSIGSYNEQFF
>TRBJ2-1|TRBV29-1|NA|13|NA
TGCAGCGTTGTGGAACAGGGTTACGATGAGCAGTTCTTC
CSVVEQGYDEQFF
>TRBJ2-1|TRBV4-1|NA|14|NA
TGCGCCAGCAGCCAAGACGGGGTAACGGTTGAGCAGTTCTTC
CASSQDGVTVEQFF
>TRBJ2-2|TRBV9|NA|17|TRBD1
TGTGCCAGCAGCGTAGGTCCGGGACAGGGCTACACCGGGGAGCTGTTTTTT
CASSVGPGQGYTGELFF
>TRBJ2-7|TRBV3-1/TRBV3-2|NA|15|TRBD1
TGTGCCAGCAGCGGTCCGGGACAGGGATATTACGAGCAGTACTTC
CASSGPGQGYYEQYF
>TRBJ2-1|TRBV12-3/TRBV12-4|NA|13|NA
TGTGCCAGCAGTTTGGGGGCCAAGAGTGAGCAGTTCTTC
CASSLGAKSEQFF
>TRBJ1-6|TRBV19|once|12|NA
TGTGCCAGTCAGGCCCAAAATTCACCCCTCCACTTT
CASQAQNSPLHF
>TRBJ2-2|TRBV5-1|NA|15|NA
TGCGCCAGCAGCTACGACTCGAGGGACACCGGGGAGCTGTTTTTT
CASSYDSRDTGELFF
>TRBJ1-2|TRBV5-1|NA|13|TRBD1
TGCGCCAGCAGCACGGACAGGGTCCAGGGCTACACCTTC
CASSTDRVQGYTF
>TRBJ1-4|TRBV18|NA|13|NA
TGTGCCAGCTCACTAGGGGCTAATGAAAAACTGTTTTTT
CASSLGANEKLFF
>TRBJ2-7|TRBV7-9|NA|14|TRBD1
TGTGCCAGCAGGCCAGGGACAGGGTTTAACGAGCAGTACTTC
CASRPGTGFNEQYF
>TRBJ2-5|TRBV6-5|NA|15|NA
TGTGCCAGCAGTAAGGACATCCTGGGAAGGGAGACCCAGTACTTC
CASSKDILGRETQYF
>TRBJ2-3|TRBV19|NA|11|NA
TGTGCCAGTAGTATTATGGATACGCAGTATTTT
CASSIMDTQYF
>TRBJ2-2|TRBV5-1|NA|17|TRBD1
TGCGCCAGCAGCTTGGCCCCGGACAGGGGAGGGTTCGGGGAGCTGTTTTTT
CASSLAPDRGGFGELFF
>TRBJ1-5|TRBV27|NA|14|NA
TGTGCCAGCAGTTCGGGGGGGGCATATCAGCCCCAGCATTTT
CASSSGGAYQPQHF
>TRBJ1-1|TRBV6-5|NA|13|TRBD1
TGTGCCAGCAGGGCCACAGGGGGCACTGAAGCTTTCTTT
CASRATGGTEAFF
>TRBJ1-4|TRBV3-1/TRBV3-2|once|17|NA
TGTGCCAGCAGACCCCGGGACTCAGGTGCAACTAATGAAAAACTGTTTTTT
CASRPRDSGATNEKLFF
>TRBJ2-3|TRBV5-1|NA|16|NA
TGCGCCAGCAGCTTAGCCCCTGGCGGTCCCGGAGATACGCAGTATTTT
CASSLAPGGPGDTQYF
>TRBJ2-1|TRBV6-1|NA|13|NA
TGTGCCAGCAGTGAAGCTCGGGTCAATGAGCAGTTCTTC
CASSEARVNEQFF
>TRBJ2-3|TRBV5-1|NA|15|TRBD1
TGCGCCAGCAGCTGGACAGGATTCGACACAGATACGCAGTATTTT
CASSWTGFDTDTQYF
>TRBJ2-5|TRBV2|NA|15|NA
TGTGCCAGCAGTGGGGGAAGCGGGCGCCCGGAGACCCAGTACTTC
CASSGGSGRPETQYF
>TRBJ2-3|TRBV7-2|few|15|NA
TGTGCCAGCAGCCCCGACTCCCTTGGCACAGATACGCAGTATTTT
CASSPDSLGTDTQYF
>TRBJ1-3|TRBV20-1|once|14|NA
TGCAGTGCTAGTAAAGGGAGCTCTGGAAACACCATATATTTT
CSASKGSSGNTIYF
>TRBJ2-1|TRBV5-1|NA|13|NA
TGCGCCAGCACCGCCCGGACAAACAATGAGCAGTTCTTC
CASTARTNNEQFF
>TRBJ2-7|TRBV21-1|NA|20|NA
TGTGCCAGCAGCTTCCGAGGGGGGGCGCTCGGGACAGGGGTCTGTTACGAGCAGTACTTC
CASSFRGGALGTGVCYEQYF
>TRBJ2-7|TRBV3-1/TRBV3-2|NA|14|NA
TGTGCCAGCAGCCAAGATCTCGGGTCTGTGGAGCAGTACTTC
CASSQDLGSVEQYF
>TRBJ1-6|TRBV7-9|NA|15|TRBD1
TGTGCCAGCAGCCCTCGAACAGGGGGGTATTCACCCCTCCACTTT
CASSPRTGGYSPLHF
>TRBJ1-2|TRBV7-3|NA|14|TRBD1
TGTGCCAGATTAAGACAGGGACCTCACTATGGCTACACCTTC
CARLRQGPHYGYTF
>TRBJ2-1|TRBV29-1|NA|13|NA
TGCAGCGTTGAAGCCGGAGGCTACAATGAGCAGTTCTTC
CSVEAGGYNEQFF
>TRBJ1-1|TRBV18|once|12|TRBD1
TGTGCCAGCTCACCGGGGACAGAAGGGGCTTTCTTT
CASSPGTEGAFF
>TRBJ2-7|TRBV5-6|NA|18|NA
TGTGCCAGCAGCTTGGGGCGGGACCGGAGGGCCTCTTCCTACGAGCAGTACTTC
CASSLGRDRRASSYEQYF
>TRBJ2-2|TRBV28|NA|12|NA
TGTGCCAGCAGTCCCCCGGCCGGGGAGCTGTTTTTT
CASSPPAGELFF
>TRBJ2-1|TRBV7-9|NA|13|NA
TGTGCCAGCAGCCTACAGGGAAACAATGAGCAGTTCTTC
CASSLQGNNEQFF
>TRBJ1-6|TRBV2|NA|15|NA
TGTGCCAGCACCGAAGGGAGGTTCAATAATTCACCCCTCCACTTT
CASTEGRFNNSPLHF
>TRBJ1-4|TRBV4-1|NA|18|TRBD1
TGCGCCAGCAGCCAAGATCGAGAGGGGGCGGGGACTAATGAAAAACTGTTTTTT
CASSQDREGAGTNEKLFF
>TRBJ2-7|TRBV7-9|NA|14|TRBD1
TGTGCCAGCAGCTTCGGGACAGGGGTCTACGAGCAGTACTTC
CASSFGTGVYEQYF
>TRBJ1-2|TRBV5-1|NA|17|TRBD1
TGCGCCAGCGCCCCCCAGGGGGCAGTTCGGGGCGTCTATGGCTACACCTTC
CASAPQGAVRGVYGYTF
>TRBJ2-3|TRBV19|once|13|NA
TGTGCCAGTAGTACCAATACCGGGGATACGCAGTATTTT
CASSTNTGDTQYF
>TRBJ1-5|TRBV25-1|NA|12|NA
TGTGCCGAGGGGGGGGCGGGGCAGCCCCAGCATTTT
CAEGGAGQPQHF
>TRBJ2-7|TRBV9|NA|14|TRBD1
TGTGCCAGCAGCGAAGGACAGGCACGGGGTGAGCAGTACTTC
CASSEGQARGEQYF
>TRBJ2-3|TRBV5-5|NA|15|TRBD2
TGTGCCAGCAGCTTGATCGGGGGGGAAGGAGATACGCAGTATTTT
CASSLIGGEGDTQYF
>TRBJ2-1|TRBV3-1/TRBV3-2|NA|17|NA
TGTGCCAGCAGCCAACGACCCGGGTCGAGCTCCTACAATGAGCAGTTCTTC
CASSQRPGSSSYNEQFF